The clone carrying this TCR beta chain was picked up a small number of times. Its antigen is not identified. CDR1 KGHSH and CDR2 LQKENI come from the germline V gene. The CDR3 totals 18 residues. Trimming removed 2 bases from V and 0 bases from J, with 18 bases in between. The entirety of the isolated RNA underwent reverse transcription, so expressed TCRB transcripts were sequenced. Assay: immunoSEQ multiplex PCR; the TCRdb copy retains only in-frame clones and omits some. Among around 150,000 clones listed, 10% were seen once. Purity exceeded 95% in all sorted populations. The sample originates from a study of beta chain features in type 1 diabetes. Study-level findings and limits: Sequencing the cDNA could make cells with high TCR expression show up more than they should. Fewer insertions but more deletions were seen at VDJ junctions in type 1 diabetes patients. Shorter TCRB CDR3s, moderately but significantly so, marked every one of the four CD4+ subsets in Type 1 diabetes patients.

This TCR came from a man aged 30 to 45 with type 1 diabetes. V is TRBV18 and J is TRBJ2-3; D gene uncertain. The specimen sequenced was central memory CD4+ T cells from blood. CDR3 nucleotides: TGTGCCAGCTCACCAGTCGGTATTGCGGCACCTAGCACAGATACGCAGTATTTT. Translated: CASSPVGIAAPSTDTQYF.